This T cell receptor (beta chain) was obtained from a study of blood T cells in healthy people across ages. This clonotype was found a few times. Antigen specificity is unknown. Study results and caveats: As age increased, TCR beta diversity per million T cells fell in a roughly linear fashion. In the absence of known donor CMV status, changes in expanded clonotypes were possibly confounded.

A second roughly 6 to 12 cycle PCR used barcoded and J-beta primers. Tags on each cDNA molecule came from a template-switch adaptor with 12 random nucleotides. MiXCR, run by TCRdb on the 5' RACE reads, gives a single entry per CDR3 protein. The sample lists about 620,000 distinct CDR3 sequences; around 52% were seen once. This receptor was taken from a woman aged 80 or over in good health. What was sequenced was blood.

The CDR3 region is CASSSGQGYCGYTF. The CDR3 nucleotides are TGTGCCAGCAGTTCGGGACAGGGCTATTGTGGCTACACCTTC. This chain joins TRBV28 and TRBJ1-2; 9 bases map to TRBD1. CDR3 length: 14 amino acids. Germline V gene data show CDR1 as MDHEN and CDR2 as SYDVKM. J lost 7 bases, V lost 4 bases, and 7 bases had no gene match.